These T cell receptor beta chains were read from a single sample in a study of technical replicates of blood from several donors. Generated by immunoSEQ multiplex PCR, the TCRdb table keeps only in-frame clones and is missing some. The sample yields roughly 80,000 clones, over 75% seen once. The specimen was T cells isolated from PBMCs. These receptors came from a human donor in good health. Both conserved end residues are part of each CDR3. A D gene is named only where the DNA matches it firmly. For some rows the clone size is stated as once, few or many, or as a class when expanded; others skip it.

d_gene,abundance,j_gene,v_gene,CDR3aa,CDR3nt
.,.,TRBJ2-7,TRBV2,CASSSSYEQYF,TGTGCCAGCAGTTCATCCTACGAGCAGTACTTC
.,once,TRBJ2-3,TRBV11-2,CASSLDRTSSADTQYF,TGTGCCAGCAGCTTAGATCGTACTAGTTCGGCAGATACGCAGTATTTT
.,.,TRBJ1-1,TRBV4-1,CASSQETGNPEAFF,TGCGCCAGCAGCCAAGAAACAGGGAACCCTGAAGCTTTCTTT
.,.,TRBJ1-3,TRBV4-1,CASSRSDSLWSGNTIYF,TGCGCCAGCAGCCGATCGGACAGCCTTTGGTCTGGAAACACCATATATTTT
.,.,TRBJ2-5,TRBV5-4,CASSLLETQYF,TGTGCCAGCAGCTTGCTTGAGACCCAGTACTTC
.,.,TRBJ1-2,TRBV29-1,CSVEGKRDYGYTF,TGCAGCGTTGAAGGGAAACGGGACTATGGCTACACCTTC
.,once,TRBJ2-7,TRBV2,CATTRTVKNEQYF,TGTGCCACGACTAGGACCGTTAAAAACGAGCAGTACTTC
TRBD1,once,TRBJ1-1,TRBV30,CAWDRVRTEAFF,TGTGCCTGGGACAGGGTCAGAACCGAAGCTTTCTTT
.,.,TRBJ2-5,TRBV27,CASSPIGASEETQYF,TGTGCCAGCAGCCCTATAGGGGCGTCGGAGGAGACCCAGTACTTC
.,.,TRBJ2-1,TRBV7-9,CASSSSTDNEQFF,TGTGCCAGCAGCTCGTCCACGGACAATGAGCAGTTCTTC